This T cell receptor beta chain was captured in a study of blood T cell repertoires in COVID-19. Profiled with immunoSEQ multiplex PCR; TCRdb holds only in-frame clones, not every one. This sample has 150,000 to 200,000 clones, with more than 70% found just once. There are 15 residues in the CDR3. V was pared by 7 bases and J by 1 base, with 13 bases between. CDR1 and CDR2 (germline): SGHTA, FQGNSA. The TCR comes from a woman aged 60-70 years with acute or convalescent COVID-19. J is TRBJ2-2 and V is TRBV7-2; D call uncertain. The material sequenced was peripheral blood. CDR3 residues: CASTANPMNTGELFF. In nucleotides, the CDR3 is TGTGCCAGCACCGCGAACCCCATGAACACCGGGGAGCTGTTTTTT.